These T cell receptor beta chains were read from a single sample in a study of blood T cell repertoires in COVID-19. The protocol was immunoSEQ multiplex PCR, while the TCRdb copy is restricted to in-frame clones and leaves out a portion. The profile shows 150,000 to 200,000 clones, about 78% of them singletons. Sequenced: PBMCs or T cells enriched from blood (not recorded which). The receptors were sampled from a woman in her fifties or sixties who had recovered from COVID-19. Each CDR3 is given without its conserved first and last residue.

CDR3aa: ASSYQTSGNEQY
v_gene: TRBV6-6
j_gene: TRBJ2-7
len: 12

CDR3aa: ASSFNYEQY
v_gene: TRBV7-9
j_gene: TRBJ2-7
len: 9

CDR3aa: ASSPPSGNADTQY
v_gene: TRBV18
j_gene: TRBJ2-3
len: 13

CDR3aa: ASSQDRGSPEETQY
v_gene: TRBV4-1
j_gene: TRBJ2-5
len: 14

CDR3aa: ASSGLAGVTDTQY
v_gene: TRBV5-1
j_gene: TRBJ2-3
len: 13

CDR3aa: ASSLGGRNTGELF
v_gene: TRBV7-2
j_gene: TRBJ2-2
len: 13

CDR3aa: ASSVRDLPSYEQY
v_gene: TRBV11-2
j_gene: TRBJ2-7
len: 13

CDR3aa: ASSIAVGPEAF
v_gene: TRBV19
j_gene: TRBJ1-1
len: 11

CDR3aa: AWSGAGKNYEQY
v_gene: TRBV30
j_gene: TRBJ2-7
len: 12

CDR3aa: ASSYGGQNYGYT
v_gene: TRBV25-1
j_gene: TRBJ1-2
len: 12

CDR3aa: ASSRETGRGEKLF
v_gene: TRBV4-1
j_gene: TRBJ1-4
len: 13

CDR3aa: ASSEARVGTDTQY
v_gene: TRBV2
j_gene: TRBJ2-3
len: 13

CDR3aa: ATAEYSNQPQH
v_gene: TRBV18
j_gene: TRBJ1-5
len: 11

CDR3aa: ASSLGDSNSPLH
v_gene: TRBV5-1
j_gene: TRBJ1-6
len: 12

CDR3aa: ASSPVRASGPPYEQY
v_gene: TRBV10-1
j_gene: TRBJ2-7
len: 15

CDR3aa: ASSPMAGGMNNEQF
v_gene: TRBV3-1/TRBV3-2
j_gene: TRBJ2-1
len: 14

CDR3aa: ASSSGTGGGGSSYEQY
v_gene: TRBV5-1
j_gene: TRBJ2-7
len: 16

CDR3aa: ASSSAFPGDTQY
v_gene: TRBV4-2
j_gene: TRBJ2-3
len: 12

CDR3aa: ASSLVSGQPQH
v_gene: TRBV11-2
j_gene: TRBJ1-5
len: 11

CDR3aa: ASTSGTGIPGELF
v_gene: TRBV9
j_gene: TRBJ2-2
len: 13

CDR3aa: ASSTPGGGYYNSPLH
v_gene: TRBV28
j_gene: TRBJ1-6
len: 15

CDR3aa: ASSSGQGAFEAF
v_gene: TRBV5-1
j_gene: TRBJ1-1
len: 12